This T cell receptor (beta chain) appears in the sequencing data of a study of a mutant IDH1 vaccine in newly diagnosed glioma (dated by TCRdb to 2020 to 2022). Broadly, across the study: Patients were given eight vaccinations, in weeks 1, 3, 5, 7, 11, 15, 19 and 23, which matched visits V03 through V10. Peripheral blood was drawn at six visits: V03 (baseline), V05, V07, V10, V12 and V13. Vaccination started 4-6 weeks after radiotherapy alone, or was given together with temozolomide cycles in the groups whose treatment included chemotherapy. For exploratory analyses, around 26 treated patients had longitudinal TCRB deep sequencing done wherever samples were available. Of the 32 treated patients, about 60% were male and approximately 38% were female, and the mean age was approximately 40 years. Prior to enrollment, patients had been given standard therapy consisting of radiotherapy alone, temozolomide alone, or radiochemotherapy with temozolomide, with the combination given to most patients. What the study reported, not specific to this receptor: Across multiple MHC alleles, vaccine-induced immune responses were seen in approximately 93% of patients. Changes in the top peripheral T cell clonotypes picked up by TCRB sequencing did not appear to be linked to pseudoprogression. Selection of PBMC samples for TCRB deep sequencing was based on availability. The authors noted that analyses of patient blood samples could not be reproduced because of sample limitations.

The V end loses 3 bases and the J end loses 3 bases, and a stretch of 11 bases separates them. Measured from the cysteine to the phenylalanine, the CDR3 is 14 residues long. Solely the CDR3 DNA is kept, with 42 bases framed from the first base. The germline V gene (reference sequence) specifies LNHDA as CDR1 and SQIVND as CDR2. Library construction relied on the immunoSEQ multiplex PCR assay. Rearranged TCR beta chain sequences were amplified using the hsTCRB Kit according to the manufacturer's protocol. TCRB libraries were sequenced on an Illumina MiSeq. Turning to the authors' computational methods: The kit vendor's proprietary platform handled demultiplexing, trimming and gene mapping. The table comes from immuneACCESS by way of TCRdb, which keeps in-frame sequences with V and J called. Part of the clones is missing from these tables; in studies checked, under half for an unresolved V gene and the rest for unknown reasons. The D gene and trimming were derived from the DNA, and the V and J assignments and clone size from that table. The sample table contains approximately 41,000 clones; only one count was recorded for roughly four fifths of them. The biggest ten clones account for around 5.1% of the sample.

Worth noting for this clone: It has no known antigen specificity. No quality values exist for individual bases; no much larger clone is one base distant.

The time point label, as the study defines it: week 23, last vaccination. A 20-mer mutant IDH1 peptide at 300 micrograms in Montanide made up each vaccine dose, which was injected subcutaneously together with topical imiquimod. All donors had newly diagnosed IDH1-mutant astrocytomas of WHO grade 3 or 4 that showed loss of nuclear ATRX. The samples were drawn from NOA16, a multicentre, single-arm, open-label phase I trial in Germany that tested a mutant IDH1 peptide vaccine in humans for the first time. The DNeasy Blood and Tissue Kit was used to extract genomic DNA from EDTA blood for TCRB sequencing.

Rearrangement joined TRBV19 to TRBJ1-1; TRBD1 is possibly the D segment (5 matching bases). This sample comprised PBMCs, obtained from a glioma patient whose treatment included an IDH1 peptide vaccine. The clonotype originates from a man aged 35-49 years with glioma. The CDR3 reads as follows: CASSIRGVDTEAFF. The nucleotide sequence is TGTGCCAGTAGTATTAGGGGTGTGGACACTGAAGCTTTCTTT.